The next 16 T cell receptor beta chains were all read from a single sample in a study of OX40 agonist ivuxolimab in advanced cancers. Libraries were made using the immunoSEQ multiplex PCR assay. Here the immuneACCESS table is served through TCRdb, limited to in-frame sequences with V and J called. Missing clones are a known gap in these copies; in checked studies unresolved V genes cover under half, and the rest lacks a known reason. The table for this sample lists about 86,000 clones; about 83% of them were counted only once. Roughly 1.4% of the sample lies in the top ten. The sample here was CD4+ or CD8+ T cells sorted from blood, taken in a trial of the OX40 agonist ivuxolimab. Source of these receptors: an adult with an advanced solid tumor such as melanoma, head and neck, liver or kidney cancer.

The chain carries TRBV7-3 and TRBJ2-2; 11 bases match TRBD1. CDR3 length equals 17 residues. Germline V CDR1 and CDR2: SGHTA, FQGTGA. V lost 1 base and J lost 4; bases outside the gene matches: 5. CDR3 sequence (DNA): TGTGCCAGCAGCTTAAACGGACAGGGGGCGGGCACCGGGGAGCTGTTTTTT. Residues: CASSLNGQGAGTGELFF.

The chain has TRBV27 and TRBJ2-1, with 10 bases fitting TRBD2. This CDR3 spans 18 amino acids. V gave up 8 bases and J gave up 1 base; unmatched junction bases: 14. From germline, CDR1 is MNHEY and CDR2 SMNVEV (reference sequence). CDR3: CASQGGLAGVPSYNEQFF. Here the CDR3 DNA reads TGTGCCAGCCAAGGCGGGCTAGCGGGAGTCCCTTCCTACAATGAGCAGTTCTTC.

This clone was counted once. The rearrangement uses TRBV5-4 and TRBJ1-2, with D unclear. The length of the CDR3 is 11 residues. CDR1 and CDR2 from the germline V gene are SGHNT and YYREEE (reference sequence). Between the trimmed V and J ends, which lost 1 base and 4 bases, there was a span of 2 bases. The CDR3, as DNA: TGTGCCAGCAGCTTGAGCTATGGCTACACCTTC. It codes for CASSLSYGYTF.

CDR3 nucleotides: TGTGCCAGCAGTGAATACGTTGAGGGTACGGCTTTCTTT. As protein: CASSEYVEGTAFF. The chain links TRBV25-1 to TRBJ1-1; the D is unclear. Germline-derived CDR1 and CDR2 are MGHDK and SYGVNS. Between the trimmed V and J ends, which lost 0 bases and 11 bases, there was a span of 13 bases. The CDR3 spans 13 residues.

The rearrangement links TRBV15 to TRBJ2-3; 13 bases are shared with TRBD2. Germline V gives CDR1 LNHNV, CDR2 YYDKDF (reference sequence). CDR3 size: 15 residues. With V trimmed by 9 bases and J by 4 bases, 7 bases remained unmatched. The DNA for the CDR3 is TGTGCCACGGAGACTAGCGGGGGGCGGCCAGATACGCAGTATTTT. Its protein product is CATETSGGRPDTQYF.

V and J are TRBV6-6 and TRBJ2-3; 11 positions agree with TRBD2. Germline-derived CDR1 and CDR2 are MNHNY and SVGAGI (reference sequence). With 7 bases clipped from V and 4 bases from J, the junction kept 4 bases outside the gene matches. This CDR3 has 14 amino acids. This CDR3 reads CASKTSGVADTQYF. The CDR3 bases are TGTGCCAGCAAGACTAGCGGGGTCGCAGATACGCAGTATTTT.

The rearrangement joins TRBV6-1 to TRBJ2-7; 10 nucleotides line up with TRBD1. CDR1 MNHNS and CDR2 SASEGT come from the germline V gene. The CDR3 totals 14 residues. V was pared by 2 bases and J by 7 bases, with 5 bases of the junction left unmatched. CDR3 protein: CASSEQRTGGEQYF. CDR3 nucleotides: TGTGCCAGCAGTGAACAGAGGACAGGGGGTGAGCAGTACTTC.

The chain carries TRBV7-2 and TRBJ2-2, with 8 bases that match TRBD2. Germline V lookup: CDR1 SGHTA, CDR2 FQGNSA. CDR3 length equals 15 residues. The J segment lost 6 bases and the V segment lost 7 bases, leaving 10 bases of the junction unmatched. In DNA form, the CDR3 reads TGTGCCAGCACCAATCGGGGGGGCCGTCCCGGGGAGCTGTTTTTT. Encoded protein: CASTNRGGRPGELFF. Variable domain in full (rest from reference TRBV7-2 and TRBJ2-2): GAGVSQSPSNKVTEKGKDVELRCDPISGHTALYWYRQSLGQGLEFLIYFQGNSAPDKSGLPSDRFSAERTGGSVSTLTIQRTQQEDSAVYLCASTNRGGRPGELFFGEGSRLTVL.

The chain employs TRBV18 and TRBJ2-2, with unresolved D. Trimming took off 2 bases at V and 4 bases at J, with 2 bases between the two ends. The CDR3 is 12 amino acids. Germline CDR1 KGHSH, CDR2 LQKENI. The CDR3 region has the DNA TGTGCCAGCTCACCAATCACCGGGGAGCTGTTTTTT. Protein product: CASSPITGELFF. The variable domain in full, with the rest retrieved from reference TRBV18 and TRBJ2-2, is NAGVMQNPRHLVRRRGQEARLRCSPMKGHSHVYWYRQLPEEGLKFMVYLQKENIIDESGMPKERFSAEFPKEGPSILRIQQVVRGDSAAYFCASSPITGELFFGEGSRLTVL.

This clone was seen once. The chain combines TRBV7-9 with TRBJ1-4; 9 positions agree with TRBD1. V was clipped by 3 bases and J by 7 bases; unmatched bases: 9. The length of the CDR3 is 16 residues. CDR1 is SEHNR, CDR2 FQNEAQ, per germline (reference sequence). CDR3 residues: CASSFNYRGQGEKLFF. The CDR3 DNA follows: TGTGCCAGCAGCTTTAATTACAGGGGGCAGGGTGAAAAACTGTTTTTT. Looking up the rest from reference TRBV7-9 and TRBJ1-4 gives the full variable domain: DTGVSQNPRHKITKRGQNVTFRCDPISEHNRLYWYRQTLGQGPEFLTYFQNEAQLEKSRLLSDRFSAERPKGSFSTLEIQRTEQGDSAMYLCASSFNYRGQGEKLFFGSGTQLSVL.

CDR3 in amino acids: CASSRGTGATYEQYF. The CDR3 nucleotides are TGTGCCAGTAGTCGCGGGACAGGGGCTACCTACGAGCAGTACTTC. The genes are TRBV19 and TRBJ2-7; 10 bases map to TRBD1. This CDR3 is built from 15 residues. Germline-derived CDR1 and CDR2 are LNHDA and SQIVND (reference sequence). V was clipped by 5 bases and J by 2 bases; unmatched bases: 6. Supplemented by reference TRBV19 and TRBJ2-7, the full variable domain reads DGGITQSPKYLFRKEGQNVTLSCEQNLNHDAMYWYRQDPGQGLRLIYYSQIVNDFQKGDIAEGYSVSREKKESFPLTVTSAQKNPTAFYLCASSRGTGATYEQYFGPGTRLTVT.

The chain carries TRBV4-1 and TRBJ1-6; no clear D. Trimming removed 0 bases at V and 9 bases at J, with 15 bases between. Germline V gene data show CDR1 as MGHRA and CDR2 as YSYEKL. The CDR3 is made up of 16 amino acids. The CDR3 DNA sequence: TGCGCCAGCAGCCAAGATCAAGAACTTGGTAGTTCACCCCTCCACTTT. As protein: CASSQDQELGSSPLHF.

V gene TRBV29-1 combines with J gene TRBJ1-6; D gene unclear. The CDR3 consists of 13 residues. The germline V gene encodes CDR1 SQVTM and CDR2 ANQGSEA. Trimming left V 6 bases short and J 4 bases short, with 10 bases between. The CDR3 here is CSVMTDYNSPLHF. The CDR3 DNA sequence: TGCAGCGTCATGACCGATTATAATTCACCCCTCCACTTT.

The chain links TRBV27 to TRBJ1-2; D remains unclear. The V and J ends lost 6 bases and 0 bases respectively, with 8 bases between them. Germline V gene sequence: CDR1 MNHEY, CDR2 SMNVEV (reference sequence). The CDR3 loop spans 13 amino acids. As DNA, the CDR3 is TGTGCCAGCAGGACGGAGTCTAACTATGGCTACACCTTC. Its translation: CASRTESNYGYTF.

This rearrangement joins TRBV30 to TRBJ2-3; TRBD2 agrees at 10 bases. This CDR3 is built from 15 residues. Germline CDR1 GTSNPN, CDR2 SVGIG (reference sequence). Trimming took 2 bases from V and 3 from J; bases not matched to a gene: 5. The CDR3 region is CAWSKLAGETDTQYF. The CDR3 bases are TGTGCCTGGAGTAAGCTAGCGGGGGAGACAGATACGCAGTATTTT.

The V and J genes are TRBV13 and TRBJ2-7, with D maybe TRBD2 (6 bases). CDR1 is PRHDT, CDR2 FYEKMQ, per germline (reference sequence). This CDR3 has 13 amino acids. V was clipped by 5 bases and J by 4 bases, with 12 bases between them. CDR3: CASSLMGRYEQYF. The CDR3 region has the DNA TGTGCCAGCAGCCTGATGGGGAGGTACGAGCAGTACTTC.